In its sample, the clone carrying this T cell receptor (beta chain) is large. Antigen: not known. These data belong to a study of vaccination and CD4 T cells after COVID-19. Cultured CD4+ T-cell DNA underwent Oncomine TCR Beta short-read sequencing. TCRdb analysed the PCR reads with MiXCR anew, one entry per CDR3 protein. Counted here are about 14,000 distinct CDR3 sequences, over 50% occurring once; the ten biggest clones make up about 9%. The V gene's germline CDR1 is MNHEY and CDR2 SMNVEV (reference sequence). This CDR3 has 13 amino acids. Trimming removed 2 bases at V and 6 bases at J, with 10 bases between. Described treatment: roughly ten-day PBMC culture with coronavirus spike peptide pools or control peptides (ViraFEST assay).

Material for sequencing was CD4+ T cells from blood, cultured in vitro. This TCR came from a human donor who had recovered from COVID-19. The chain combines TRBV27 with TRBJ1-2; tentative D call: TRBD1 (6 bases). The chain's CDR3 is CASSLRGGNGYTF. The CDR3, as DNA: TGTGCCAGCAGTTTACGAGGGGGGAATGGCTACACCTTC.